The present T cell receptor beta chain was sequenced within a study of blood T cell repertoires in COVID-19. V was clipped by 4 bases and J by 6 bases; unmatched bases: 7. This CDR3 has 16 residues. Per the germline V gene, CDR1 is LGHNA and CDR2 is YNFKEQ. Original processing notes: Researchers report that nucleated cell counts were estimated from reference gene primer amplification. This table comes from immunoSEQ multiplex PCR, and its TCRdb copy is limited to in-frame clones, with some not included. That table gives V, J and clone size, and the DNA gave D and trimming. Among about 390,000 clones listed, approximately 87% were seen once.

The sequenced sample consisted of peripheral blood. The gene calls are TRBV4-2 and TRBJ2-1, with TRBD2 matching over 12 bases. This sequence originates from a woman in her fifties or sixties with COVID-19, enrolled during active disease. CDR3 DNA sequence: TGTGCCAGCAGCCTCTCTAGCGGGGGGGCCGCCAATGAGCAGTTCTTC. Translating it yields CASSLSSGGAANEQFF.